The clone carrying this T cell receptor (beta chain) was detected a few times. Its target is not known. The sample originates from a study of T-cell reconstitution after alpha-beta-depleted transplantation in children. General study points: Alpha-beta T cells about two months after transplant reportedly derived from several hundred expanded graft clones.

The TCRbeta library was prepared with unique molecular identifiers. TCRdb passed the PCR reads through MiXCR, listing each CDR3 protein once. The sample gives fewer than 550,000 distinct CDR3 sequences, around 10% of which show up once; 12% to 15% is in the top ten. The germline V gene has CDR1 SGHVS and CDR2 FQNEAQ. The CDR3 is made up of 17 amino acids. V was clipped by 8 bases and J by 0 bases, with 20 bases between them. The V gene is TRBV7-8, the J gene TRBJ2-1, with D perhaps matching TRBD1 or TRBD2 (6 bases each). The specimen comprised PBMCs, mostly from graft donor cells, sampled 180 days after TCRalphabeta/CD19-depleted stem cell transplant. The clonotype originates from a female patient aged 2 to 10 who had a stem cell transplant for aplastic anemia, so the T cells may come from the graft donor. Here the CDR3 reads CASGSPRGTSSYNEQFF. The CDR3 nucleotides read TGTGCCAGCGGCTCCCCCCGCGGGACATCCTCCTACAATGAGCAGTTCTTC. Drawing the rest from reference TRBV7-8 and TRBJ2-1, the complete variable domain is GAGVSQSPRYKVAKRGQDVALRCDPISGHVSLFWYQQALGQGPEFLTYFQNEAQLDKSGLPSDRFFAERPEGSVSTLKIQRTQQEDSAVYLCASGSPRGTSSYNEQFFGPGTRLTVL.